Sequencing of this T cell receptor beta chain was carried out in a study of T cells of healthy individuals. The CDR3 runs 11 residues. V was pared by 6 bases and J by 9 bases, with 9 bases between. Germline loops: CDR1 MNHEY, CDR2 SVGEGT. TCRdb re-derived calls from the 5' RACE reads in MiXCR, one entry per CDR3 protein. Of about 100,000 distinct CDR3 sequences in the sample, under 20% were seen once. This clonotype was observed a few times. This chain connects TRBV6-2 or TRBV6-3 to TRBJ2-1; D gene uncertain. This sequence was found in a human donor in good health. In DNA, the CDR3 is TGTGCCAGCAGCCCTGAATTTGAGCAGTTCTTC. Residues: CASSPEFEQFF.